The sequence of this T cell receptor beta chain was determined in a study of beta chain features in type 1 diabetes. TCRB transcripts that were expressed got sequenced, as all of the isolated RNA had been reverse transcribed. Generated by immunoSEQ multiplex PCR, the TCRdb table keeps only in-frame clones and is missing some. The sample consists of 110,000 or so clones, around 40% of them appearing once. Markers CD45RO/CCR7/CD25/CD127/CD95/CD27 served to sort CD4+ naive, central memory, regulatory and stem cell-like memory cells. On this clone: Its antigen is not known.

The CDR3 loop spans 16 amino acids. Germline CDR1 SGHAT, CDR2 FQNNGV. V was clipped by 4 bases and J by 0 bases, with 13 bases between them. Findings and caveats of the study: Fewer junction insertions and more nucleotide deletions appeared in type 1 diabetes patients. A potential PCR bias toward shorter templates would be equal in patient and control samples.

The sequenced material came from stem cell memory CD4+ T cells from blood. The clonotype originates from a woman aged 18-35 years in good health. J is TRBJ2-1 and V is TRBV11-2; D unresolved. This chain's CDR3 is CASSWSAGYSYNEQFF. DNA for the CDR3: TGTGCCAGCAGCTGGTCCGCCGGGTACTCCTACAATGAGCAGTTCTTC.